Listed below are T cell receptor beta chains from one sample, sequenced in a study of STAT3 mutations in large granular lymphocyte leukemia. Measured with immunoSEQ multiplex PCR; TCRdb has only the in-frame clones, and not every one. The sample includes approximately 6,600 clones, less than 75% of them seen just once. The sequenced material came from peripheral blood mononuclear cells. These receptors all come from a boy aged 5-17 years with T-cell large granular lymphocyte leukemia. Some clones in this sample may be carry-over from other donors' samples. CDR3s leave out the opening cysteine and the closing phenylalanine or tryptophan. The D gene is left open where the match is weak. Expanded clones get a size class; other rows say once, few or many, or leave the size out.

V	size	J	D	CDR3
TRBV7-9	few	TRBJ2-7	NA	ASSRQREQY
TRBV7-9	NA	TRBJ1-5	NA	ASSQGRGLLSDNNQPQH
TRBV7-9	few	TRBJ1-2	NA	ASSDKAPSYT
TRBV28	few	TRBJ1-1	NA	ASSETDSPNTEAF
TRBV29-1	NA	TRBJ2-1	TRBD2	SVEGAGTMNEQF
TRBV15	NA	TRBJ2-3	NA	ATSRDTDTQY
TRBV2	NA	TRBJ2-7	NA	ASRGASGSYEQY
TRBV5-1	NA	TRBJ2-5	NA	ASSLGGGARETQY
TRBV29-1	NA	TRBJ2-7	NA	SVWGQGLYEQY
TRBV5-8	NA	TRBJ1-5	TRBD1	ASSGTGYSNQPQH
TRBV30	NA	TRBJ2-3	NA	AWSVTTLADTQY
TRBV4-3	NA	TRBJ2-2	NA	ASSQEQGSNTGELF
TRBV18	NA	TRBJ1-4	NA	ASSPPVREGTNEKLF
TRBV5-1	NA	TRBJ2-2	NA	ASSLVLASTGELF
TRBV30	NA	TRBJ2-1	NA	AWTTSFKYNEQF
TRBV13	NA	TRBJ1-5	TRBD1	ASSSTVRGVNQPQH
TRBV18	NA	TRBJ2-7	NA	ASSPLRGYEQY
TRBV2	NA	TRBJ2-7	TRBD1	ASRRDSGASQY
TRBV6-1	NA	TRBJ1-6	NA	ASSGQRFYNSPLH
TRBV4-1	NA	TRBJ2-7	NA	ASSQAWQAYEQY
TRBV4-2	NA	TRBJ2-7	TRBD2	ASSPLGAGSSDEQY
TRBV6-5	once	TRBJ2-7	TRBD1	ASRGRTGEQY
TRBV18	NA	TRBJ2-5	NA	ASSPYDPGQETQY
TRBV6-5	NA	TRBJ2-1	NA	ASSFFDEQF
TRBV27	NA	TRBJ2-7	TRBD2	ASSFLSSGRDYEQY
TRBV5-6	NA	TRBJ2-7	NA	ASSLGSTYEQY
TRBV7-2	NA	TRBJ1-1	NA	ASSPGQLGTEAF
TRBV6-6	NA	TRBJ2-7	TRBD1	ASSHLQGSRYEQY
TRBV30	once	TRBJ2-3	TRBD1	AYGQGIRDTQY
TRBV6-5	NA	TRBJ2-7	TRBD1	ASSYTGVAYEQY
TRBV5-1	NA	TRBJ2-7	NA	ASSGETYEQY
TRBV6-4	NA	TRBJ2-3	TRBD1	ATGTGGTDTQY
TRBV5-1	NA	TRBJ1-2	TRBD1	ATPQGPGQAYGYT
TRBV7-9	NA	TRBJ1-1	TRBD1	ASSLALQGAAEAF
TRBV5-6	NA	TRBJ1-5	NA	ASSYRRNSNQPQH